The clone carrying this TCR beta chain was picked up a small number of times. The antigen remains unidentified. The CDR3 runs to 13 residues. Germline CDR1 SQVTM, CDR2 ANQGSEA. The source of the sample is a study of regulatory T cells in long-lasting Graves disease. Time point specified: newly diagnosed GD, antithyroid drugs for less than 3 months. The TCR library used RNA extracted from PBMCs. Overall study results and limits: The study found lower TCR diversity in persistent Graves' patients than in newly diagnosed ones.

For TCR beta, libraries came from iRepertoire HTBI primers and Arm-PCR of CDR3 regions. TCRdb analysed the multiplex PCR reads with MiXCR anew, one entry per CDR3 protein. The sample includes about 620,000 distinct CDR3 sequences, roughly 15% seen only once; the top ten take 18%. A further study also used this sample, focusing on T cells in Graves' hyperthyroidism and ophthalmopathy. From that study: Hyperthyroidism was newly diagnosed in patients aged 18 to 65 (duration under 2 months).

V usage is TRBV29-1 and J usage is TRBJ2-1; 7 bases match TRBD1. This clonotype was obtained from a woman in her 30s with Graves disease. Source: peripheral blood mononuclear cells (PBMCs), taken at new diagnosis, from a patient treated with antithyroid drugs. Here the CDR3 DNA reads TGCACCCTACCGACAGGGTTTAACAATGAGCAGTTCTTC. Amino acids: CTLPTGFNNEQFF.